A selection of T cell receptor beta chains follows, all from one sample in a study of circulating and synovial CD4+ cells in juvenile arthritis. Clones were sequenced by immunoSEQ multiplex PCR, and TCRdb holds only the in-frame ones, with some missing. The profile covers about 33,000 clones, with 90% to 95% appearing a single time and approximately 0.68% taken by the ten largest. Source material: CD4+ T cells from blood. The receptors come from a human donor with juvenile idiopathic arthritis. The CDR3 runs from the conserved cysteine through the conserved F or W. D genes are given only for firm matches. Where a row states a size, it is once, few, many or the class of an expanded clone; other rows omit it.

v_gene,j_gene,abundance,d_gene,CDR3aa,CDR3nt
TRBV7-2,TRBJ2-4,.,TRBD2,CASSRQGLADFKNIQYF,TGTGCCAGCAGCCGACAGGGACTAGCGGATTTCAAAAACATTCAGTACTTC
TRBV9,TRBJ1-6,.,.,CASGGNRESGNSPLHF,TGTGCCAGCGGAGGCAACAGGGAGTCGGGAAATTCCCCCCTCCACTTT
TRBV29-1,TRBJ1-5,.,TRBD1,CSVGQGGNQPQHF,TGCAGCGTTGGACAGGGTGGCAATCAGCCCCAGCATTTT
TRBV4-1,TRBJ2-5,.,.,CASSQGGGSRETQYF,TGCGCCAGCAGCCAGGGGGGCGGGAGTAGAGAGACCCAGTACTTC
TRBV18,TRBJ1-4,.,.,CASSPRGSEEKLFF,TGTGCCAGCTCACCACGAGGGTCGGAGGAAAAACTGTTTTTT
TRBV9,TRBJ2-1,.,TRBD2,CASSVDPGEGNEQFF,TGTGCCAGCAGCGTAGACCCGGGGGAGGGCAATGAGCAGTTCTTC
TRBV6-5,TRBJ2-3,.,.,CASSSVPYTDTQYF,TGTGCCAGCAGTTCGGTGCCGTACACAGATACGCAGTATTTT
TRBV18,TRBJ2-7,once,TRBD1,CASSPRDRGNHSTYEQYF,TGTGCCAGCTCACCACGGGACAGGGGGAACCATTCAACCTACGAGCAGTACTTC
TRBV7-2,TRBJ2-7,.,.,CASRASTYEQYF,TGTGCCAGCCGTGCCAGTACCTACGAGCAGTACTTC
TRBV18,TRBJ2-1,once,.,CASSPSTGNEQFF,TGTGCCAGCTCACCATCAACCGGCAATGAGCAGTTCTTC
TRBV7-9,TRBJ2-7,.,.,CASSLAGRLYEQYF,TGTGCCAGCAGCTTAGCTGGCAGGCTCTACGAGCAGTACTTC
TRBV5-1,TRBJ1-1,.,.,CASSFRPLDTEAFF,TGCGCCAGCAGCTTTCGTCCTCTAGACACTGAAGCTTTCTTT
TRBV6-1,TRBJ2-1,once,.,CASSEASQGWYNEQFF,TGTGCCAGCAGTGAAGCGTCACAGGGCTGGTACAATGAGCAGTTCTTC
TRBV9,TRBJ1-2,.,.,CASSPGVNYGYTF,TGTGCCAGCAGCCCCGGGGTGAACTATGGCTACACCTTC
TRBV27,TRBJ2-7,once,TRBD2,CASSLQAGPYEQYF,TGTGCCAGCAGCCTTCAAGCGGGGCCCTACGAGCAGTACTTC
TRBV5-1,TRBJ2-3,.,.,CASSLGGQGSDTQYF,TGCGCCAGCAGCTTGGGGGGGCAGGGGTCAGATACGCAGTATTTT
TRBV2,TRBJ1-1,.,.,CASILRGGQNTEAFF,TGTGCCAGCATCCTGAGGGGGGGGCAGAACACTGAAGCTTTCTTT
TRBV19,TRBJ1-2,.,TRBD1,CASVGTGSYGYTF,TGTGCCAGTGTAGGGACAGGGAGCTATGGCTACACCTTC
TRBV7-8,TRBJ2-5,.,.,CADSLQGRVSGETQYF,TGTGCCGACAGTCTCCAGGGGCGGGTCTCGGGGGAGACCCAGTACTTC
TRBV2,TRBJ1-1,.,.,CASLWTVNTEAFF,TGTGCCAGCCTTTGGACAGTGAACACTGAAGCTTTCTTT
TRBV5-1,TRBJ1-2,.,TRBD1,CASSLGQGDYGYTF,TGCGCCAGCAGCTTGGGACAGGGCGACTATGGCTACACCTTC
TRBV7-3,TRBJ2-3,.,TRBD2,CASSLQGTSGSLDTQYF,TGTGCCAGCAGCCTCCAGGGGACTAGCGGGAGTTTAGATACGCAGTATTTT
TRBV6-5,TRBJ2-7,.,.,CASSESGTIYEQYF,TGTGCCAGCAGTGAATCCGGGACAATCTACGAGCAGTACTTC
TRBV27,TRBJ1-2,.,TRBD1,CASATGGWDGYTF,TGTGCCAGCGCGACAGGGGGCTGGGATGGCTACACCTTC
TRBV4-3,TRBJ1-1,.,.,CASSQDRREGKNTEAFF,TGCGCCAGCAGCCAAGATAGGAGGGAAGGAAAGAACACTGAAGCTTTCTTT
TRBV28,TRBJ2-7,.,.,CASTTGILLYEQYF,TGTGCCAGCACCACAGGGATCCTCCTTTACGAGCAGTACTTC